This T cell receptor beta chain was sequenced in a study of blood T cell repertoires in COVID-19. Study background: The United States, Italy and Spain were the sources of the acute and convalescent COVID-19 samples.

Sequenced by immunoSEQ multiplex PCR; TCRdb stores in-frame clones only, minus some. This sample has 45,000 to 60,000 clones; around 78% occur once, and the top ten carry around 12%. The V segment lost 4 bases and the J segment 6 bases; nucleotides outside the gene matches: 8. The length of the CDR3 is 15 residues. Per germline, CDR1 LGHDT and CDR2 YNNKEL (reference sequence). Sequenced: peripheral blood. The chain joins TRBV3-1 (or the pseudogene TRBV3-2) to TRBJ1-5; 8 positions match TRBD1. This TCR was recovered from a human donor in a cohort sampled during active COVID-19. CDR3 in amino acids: CASSPGQGRGQPQHF. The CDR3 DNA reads TGTGCCAGCAGCCCCGGACAGGGAAGGGGTCAGCCCCAGCATTTT.